Sequencing of this T cell receptor (beta chain) was carried out in a study of blood T cell repertoires in COVID-19. In germline, CDR1 is MNHEY, CDR2 SMNVEV (reference sequence). Trimming cost V 2 bases and J 0 bases, with 8 bases left between them. The CDR3 is 15 residues long. This clone was observed a few times. Assay: immunoSEQ multiplex PCR; the TCRdb copy retains only in-frame clones and omits some. Among more than 75,000 clones listed, around 83% were seen once. The clonotype was recovered from a man in his 60s with acute or convalescent COVID-19. Input material: peripheral blood. The chain couples TRBV27 to TRBJ1-5; tentatively, D is TRBD1 (5 bases). CDR3: CASSLTGYSNQPQHF. Here the CDR3 DNA reads TGTGCCAGCAGTTTAACAGGATATAGCAATCAGCCCCAGCATTTT.